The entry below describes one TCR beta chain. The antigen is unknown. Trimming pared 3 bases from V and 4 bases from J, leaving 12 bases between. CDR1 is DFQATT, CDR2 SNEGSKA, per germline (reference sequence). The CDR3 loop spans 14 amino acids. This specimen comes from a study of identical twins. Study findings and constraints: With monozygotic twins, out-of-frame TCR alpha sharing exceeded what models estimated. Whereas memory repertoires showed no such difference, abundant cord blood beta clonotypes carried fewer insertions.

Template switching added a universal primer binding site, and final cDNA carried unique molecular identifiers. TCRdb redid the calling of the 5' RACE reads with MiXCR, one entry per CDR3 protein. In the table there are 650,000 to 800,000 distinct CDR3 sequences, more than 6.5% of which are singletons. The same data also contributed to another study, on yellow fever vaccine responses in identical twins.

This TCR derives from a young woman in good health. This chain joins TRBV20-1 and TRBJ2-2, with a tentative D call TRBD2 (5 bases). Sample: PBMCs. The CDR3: CSARVPSSTGELFF. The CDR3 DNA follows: TGCAGTGCTAGGGTGCCTAGCTCCACCGGGGAGCTGTTTTTT.